The next 7 T cell receptor beta chains were all read from a single sample in a study of sequential checkpoint blockade in melanoma. Assay used: immunoSEQ multiplex PCR; TCRdb lists only in-frame clones, some missing. Of some 5,400 clones in the sample, 22% were seen once. Treatment of the sample: randomized to nivolumab then ipilimumab (arm A) or the reverse (arm B). The specimen comprised tumor tissue (inferred from file names), sampled from a patient given nivolumab and ipilimumab in sequence. These receptor sequences come from a human donor with melanoma.

J is TRBJ2-3 and V is TRBV11-3; TRBD2 agrees at 9 bases. The V segment lost 0 bases and the J segment 3 bases; nucleotides outside the gene matches: 7. The CDR3 is 17 amino acids. The V gene's germline CDR1 is SGHNT and CDR2 YENEEA. The CDR3 nucleotides are TGTGCCAGCAGCTTAGATGTGGAGCGGGGGGAGACAGATACGCAGTATTTT. It encodes CASSLDVERGETDTQYF.

The rearrangement uses TRBV29-1 and TRBJ2-2, with a possible D match to TRBD1 (5 bases). The CDR3 is made up of 14 amino acids. V lost 3 bases to trimming and J lost 2 bases, with 10 bases between them. Germline loops: CDR1 SQVTM, CDR2 ANQGSEA. This chain's CDR3 is CSVEDTFNTGELFF. The CDR3 DNA reads as TGCAGCGTTGAGGACACATTTAACACCGGGGAGCTGTTTTTT.

The rearrangement joins TRBV2 to TRBJ2-1, with a possible D match to TRBD2 (6 bases). This CDR3 has 16 residues. The germline gives CDR1 SNHLY, CDR2 FYNNEI. The V end was cut by 5 bases, the J end by 2 bases, with 16 bases between. CDR3 amino acids: CASSFATRGTYNEQFF. CDR3 DNA sequence: TGTGCCAGCAGTTTCGCGACTAGGGGTACCTACAATGAGCAGTTCTTC.

This clone was counted ten times or more. This sequence joins TRBV11-3 and TRBJ2-7; the match to TRBD2 covers 8 bases. J lost 0 bases, V lost 1 base, and 5 bases had no gene match. The CDR3 has 16 residues. Germline assignment: CDR1 SGHNT and CDR2 YENEEA. Here the CDR3 DNA reads TGTGCCAGCAGCTTAGTGCCAGCGGGGGCCTCCTACGAGCAGTACTTC. Protein sequence: CASSLVPAGASYEQYF. Based on the CDR3 plus reference TRBV11-3 and TRBJ2-7, the full variable domain is EAGVVQSPRYKIIEKKQPVAFWCNPISGHNTLYWYLQNLGQGPELLIRYENEEAVDDSQLPKDRFSAERLKGVDSTLKIQPAELGDSAVYLCASSLVPAGASYEQYFGPGTRLTVT.

The chain is built from TRBV30 and TRBJ1-5; TRBD1 matches 7 bases. V shed 0 bases and J 3 bases; nucleotides not matched to a gene: 5. This CDR3 comprises 15 residues. CDR1 GTSNPN and CDR2 SVGIG come from the germline V gene (reference sequence). The CDR3 region has the DNA TGTGCCTGGAGTGTACCCGACAGGGACAATCAGCCCCAGCATTTT. Its protein product is CAWSVPDRDNQPQHF.

The rearrangement links TRBV6-8 to TRBJ2-7; tentatively, D is TRBD2 (5 bases). The CDR3 contains 15 residues. Germline CDR1 reads MNHGY; CDR2 reads SAAAGT. Trimming shortened V by 5 bases and J by 0 bases, and 14 bases separated the two germline ends. The CDR3 bases are TGTGCCAGCAGTGCCTTCCTAACTAGCTCCTACGAGCAGTACTTC. Its translation is CASSAFLTSSYEQYF.

The rearrangement joins TRBV28 to TRBJ2-4, with TRBD2 as a possible D gene (5 bases). CDR3 size: 15 residues. With 3 bases removed from V and 3 bases from J, the gap between germline ends came to 12 bases. CDR1 is MDHEN and CDR2 is SYDVKM in the germline V gene. The CDR3 DNA follows: TGTGCCAGCAGTTTGCTCGCTGGAGGCAAAAACATTCAGTACTTC. It is translated as CASSLLAGGKNIQYF.